Shown below are 20 T cell receptor beta chains from a single sample sequenced in a study of blood T cell repertoires in COVID-19. Using immunoSEQ multiplex PCR, the repertoire was profiled, and TCRdb retains in-frame clones only, with some absent. The table has about 97,000 clones, 88% seen once; the top ten hold just over 2%. Sequences were obtained from peripheral blood. Receptors were obtained from a man between 45 and 60 years old with COVID-19, enrolled during active disease.

The chain recombines TRBV5-6 with TRBJ2-1; TRBD2 matches at 11 bases. Looked up from germline, CDR1 is SGHDT and CDR2 is YYEEEE. V was pared by 4 bases and J by 3 bases, with 6 bases of the junction left unmatched. The CDR3 sequence is 16 residues long. The CDR3: CASSTFLAGGYNEQFF. The CDR3 nucleotides are TGTGCCAGCAGCACCTTTCTAGCGGGGGGCTACAATGAGCAGTTCTTC.

This chain uses TRBV10-3 with TRBJ2-2; 11 nucleotides match TRBD1. Germline lookup yields CDR1 ENHRY and CDR2 SYGVKD. The CDR3 runs 15 residues. With V trimmed by 10 bases and J by 0 bases, 4 bases remained unmatched. CDR3 sequence: CATRTGGANTGELFF. Written as DNA, the CDR3 is TGTGCCACCAGGACAGGGGGCGCGAACACCGGGGAGCTGTTTTTT.

The rearrangement joins TRBV4-3 to TRBJ1-3; 8 bases match TRBD1. Germline V CDR1 and CDR2: LGHNA, YSLEER. V was clipped by 0 bases and J by 2 bases; unmatched bases: 9. This CDR3 contains 18 residues. The CDR3 region is CASSQDSGRGPAGNTIYF. The CDR3 DNA follows: TGCGCCAGCAGCCAAGATTCAGGCAGGGGGCCTGCTGGAAACACCATATATTTT.

This clone was detected a few times. This rearrangement joins TRBV28 to TRBJ1-5, with TRBD1 matching 8 bases. The length of the CDR3 is 15 residues. The germline gives CDR1 MDHEN, CDR2 SYDVKM. J gave up 2 bases and V 5 bases, and 5 bases lay outside the gene matches. CDR3: CASSRQGAGNQPQHF. The CDR3 DNA sequence: TGTGCCAGCAGTAGGCAGGGGGCTGGCAATCAGCCCCAGCATTTT.

V is TRBV28 and J is TRBJ1-5, with D possibly matching TRBD1 (6 bases). CDR1 and CDR2 (germline): MDHEN, SYDVKM. This CDR3 contains 12 residues. V was shortened by 8 bases and J by 6 bases, with 11 bases between the two germline ends. The CDR3 coding sequence is TGTGCCAGCGGAACAGGGATTCAGCCCCAGCATTTT. Translation: CASGTGIQPQHF.

The chain uses TRBV11-2 and TRBJ2-1, with TRBD2 matching 8 bases. The V gene end was trimmed by 3 bases and the J gene end by 3 bases; junction bases not matched to a gene: 7. The germline V gene has CDR1 SGHAT and CDR2 FQNNGV. This CDR3 spans 16 amino acids. CDR3 amino acids: CASSLSRGAVYNEQFF. CDR3 DNA sequence: TGTGCCAGCAGCTTGTCGCGGGGGGCGGTCTACAATGAGCAGTTCTTC.

The gene calls are TRBV27 and TRBJ1-2; possible D gene TRBD1, 5 bases. Germline V gene sequence: CDR1 MNHEY, CDR2 SMNVEV (reference sequence). This CDR3 contains 13 residues. V lost 2 bases, J lost 3 bases, and 7 bases lay in between. The CDR3 spells CASSLGADYGYTF. CDR3 nucleotides: TGTGCCAGCAGTTTAGGGGCTGACTATGGCTACACCTTC.

The chain has TRBV7-3 and TRBJ1-1, with D hard to call. Between the trimmed V and J ends, which lost 2 bases and 0 bases, there was a span of 7 bases. The CDR3 runs to 14 residues. Germline V gene sequence: CDR1 SGHTA, CDR2 FQGTGA. CDR3: CASSLYSLNTEAFF. The CDR3 DNA reads as TGTGCCAGCAGCTTATACAGCCTGAACACTGAAGCTTTCTTT.

The chain employs TRBV5-1 and TRBJ2-2; 9 bases are shared with TRBD1. Unmatched junction bases numbered 4, after V lost 5 bases and J lost 5 bases. Germline-derived CDR1 and CDR2 are SGHRS and YFSETQ. The CDR3 sequence is 14 residues long. CDR3 amino acids: CASRTDRGTGELFF. CDR3 coding DNA: TGCGCCAGCAGGACTGACAGGGGGACCGGGGAGCTGTTTTTT.

The J gene is TRBJ2-3, the V gene TRBV24-1; D gene ambiguous. The CDR3 is made up of 13 amino acids. Germline V gene sequence: CDR1 KGHDR, CDR2 SFDVKD. Trimming cost V 12 bases and J 0 bases, with 12 bases left between them. The CDR3 reads CAVLGTSTDTQYF. The CDR3, as DNA: TGTGCCGTACTTGGTACTAGCACAGATACGCAGTATTTT.

In its sample, this clone was seen once. Here the CDR3 reads CASSPTAQPQQALYGYTF. The CDR3 DNA follows: TGTGCCAGCAGCCCAACCGCCCAACCGCAACAGGCCCTCTATGGCTACACCTTC. V and J are TRBV9 and TRBJ1-2, with a possible D match to TRBD1 (5 bases). CDR3 length equals 18 residues. Per the germline V gene, CDR1 is SGDLS and CDR2 is YYNGEE. Trimming left V 4 bases short and J 4 bases short, with 26 bases between.

The chain recombines TRBV14 with TRBJ2-7; 7 positions agree with TRBD1. V lost 3 bases and J lost 4; bases outside the gene matches: 12. The CDR3 has 16 residues. CDR1 and CDR2 from the germline V gene are SGHDN and FVKESK. The CDR3 bases are TGTGCCAGCAGCCAGCCGGGACAGAGTCGGAGGTACGAGCAGTACTTC. It encodes CASSQPGQSRRYEQYF. The variable domain in full, with the rest retrieved from reference TRBV14 and TRBJ2-7, is EAGVTQFPSHSVIEKGQTVTLRCDPISGHDNLYWYRRVMGKEIKFLLHFVKESKQDESGMPNNRFLAERTGGTYSTLKVQPAELEDSGVYFCASSQPGQSRRYEQYFGPGTRLTVT.

The V gene is TRBV30, the J gene TRBJ1-5, with D possibly matching TRBD1 (5 bases). This CDR3 is 14 amino acids long. With 0 bases removed from V and 7 bases from J, the gap between germline ends came to 13 bases. Germline assignment: CDR1 GTSNPN and CDR2 SVGIG (reference sequence). The CDR3 spells CAWSVGQGFQPQHF. The CDR3 DNA reads as TGTGCCTGGAGTGTGGGGCAGGGTTTCCAGCCCCAGCATTTT.

The chain carries TRBV19 and TRBJ1-2; TRBD1 is a possible D gene (6 bases). This CDR3 contains 14 residues. Per germline, CDR1 LNHDA and CDR2 SQIVND (reference sequence). V shed 4 bases and J shed 6 bases, with 15 bases lying between them. CDR3 region: CASSTLRQADGYTF. In DNA form, the CDR3 reads TGTGCCAGTAGTACATTACGACAGGCGGATGGCTACACCTTC.

The V call is TRBV6-6, the J call TRBJ2-7, with D uncertain. Germline CDR1 reads MNHNY; CDR2 reads SVGAGI (reference sequence). Trimming took off 4 bases at V and 0 bases at J, with 10 bases between the two ends. This CDR3 is built from 14 residues. The DNA of the CDR3 is TGTGCCAGCAGTTTTATGGCGGTCTCCTACGAGCAGTACTTC. Translation gives CASSFMAVSYEQYF.

The CDR3 bases are TGCGCCAGCAGCTTGGTCGAGGGGGCGCCTACTGAAGCTTTCTTT. This encodes CASSLVEGAPTEAFF. V gene TRBV5-1 combines with J gene TRBJ1-1; 7 nucleotides align to TRBD1. With V trimmed by 0 bases and J by 5 bases, 7 bases remained unmatched. This CDR3 region has 15 residues. Looked up from germline, CDR1 is SGHRS and CDR2 is YFSETQ.

The chain combines TRBV4-1 with TRBJ1-1, with D perhaps TRBD1 (6 bases). The CDR3 length is 15 residues. Germline V gene data show CDR1 as MGHRA and CDR2 as YSYEKL. Trimming shortened V by 2 bases and J by 2 bases, and 12 bases separated the two germline ends. CDR3 coding DNA: TGCGCCAGCAGCCAAAGACAGGCCGCAAACACTGAAGCTTTCTTT. Protein product: CASSQRQAANTEAFF.

The chain carries TRBV7-2 and TRBJ2-1; 13 bases agree with TRBD2. In germline, CDR1 is SGHTA, CDR2 FQGNSA. This CDR3 is 16 amino acids long. V lost 8 bases to trimming and J lost 4 bases; unmatched junction nucleotides: 8. CDR3 sequence: CASQRGGLAGYNEQFF. CDR3 nucleotides: TGTGCCAGCCAAAGAGGGGGACTAGCGGGGTACAATGAGCAGTTCTTC. The entire variable domain, with the rest obtained from reference TRBV7-2 and TRBJ2-1, is as follows: GAGVSQSPSNKVTEKGKDVELRCDPISGHTALYWYRQSLGQGLEFLIYFQGNSAPDKSGLPSDRFSAERTGGSVSTLTIQRTQQEDSAVYLCASQRGGLAGYNEQFFGPGTRLTVL.

V usage is TRBV4-1 and J usage is TRBJ1-6; D might be TRBD1 (5 bases). Trimming took off 0 bases at V and 8 bases at J, with 11 bases between the two ends. The CDR3 extends over 15 amino acids. Germline CDR1 MGHRA, CDR2 YSYEKL. The DNA of the CDR3 is TGCGCCAGCAGCCAAGATAGGGGTACGGATTCACCCCTCCACTTT. Translation gives CASSQDRGTDSPLHF.

This rearrangement joins TRBV14 to TRBJ1-2; the D gene is possibly TRBD1 (6 bases). V shed 1 base and J shed 3 bases, with 15 bases lying between them. The CDR3 length is 16 residues. CDR1 SGHDN and CDR2 FVKESK come from the germline V gene. The CDR3 region is CASSQGKHRVDYGYTF. The DNA for the CDR3 is TGTGCCAGCAGCCAAGGGAAACACAGGGTGGACTATGGCTACACCTTC.